Each of the 13 T cell receptor beta chains below was sequenced from the same sample in a study of shared clonotypes between healthy human individuals. Using immunoSEQ multiplex PCR, the repertoire was profiled, and TCRdb retains in-frame clones only, with some absent. The sample has roughly 2.6 million clones, just over 90% seen once. Sequencing input: naive CD4+ T cells sorted from blood. As to subset: CD45RA+ positively selected. The receptors come from a man aged 18-30 years in good health.

J is TRBJ2-5 and V is TRBV30; TRBD2 is a possible D gene (6 bases). Germline V CDR1 and CDR2: GTSNPN, SVGIG (reference sequence). The CDR3 spans 15 residues. The ends were cut back, 0 bases at V and 1 base at J, with 12 bases in the middle. The CDR3 is CAWSVGSGLQETQYF. The CDR3 nucleotides are TGTGCCTGGAGTGTAGGTTCGGGACTCCAAGAGACCCAGTACTTC. The full variable domain, rest sourced from reference TRBV30 and TRBJ2-5, is SQTIHQWPATLVQPVGSPLSLECTVEGTSNPNLYWYRQAAGRGLQLLFYSVGIGQISSEVPQNLSASRPQDRQFILSSKKLLLSDSGFYLCAWSVGSGLQETQYFGPGTRLLVL.

Details on this clone: The same CDR3 also results from other DNA sequences found in this sample. This chain connects TRBV6-5 to TRBJ1-1; unclear D gene. The germline V gene has CDR1 MNHEY and CDR2 SVGAGI. V shed 3 bases and J shed 1 base, with 6 bases lying between them. This CDR3 is 13 amino acids long. In DNA form, the CDR3 reads TGTGCCAGCAGTTATATTGGGAACACTGAAGCTTTCTTT. Its protein product is CASSYIGNTEAFF.

This rearrangement joins TRBV10-3 to TRBJ2-6; possible D gene TRBD1, 6 bases. There are 18 residues in the CDR3. The germline V gene has CDR1 ENHRY and CDR2 SYGVKD. The germline V and J ends were trimmed by 3 bases and 0 bases, with 15 bases remaining between them. This CDR3 is CAISDIVGGSSGANVLTF. The CDR3 DNA reads as TGTGCCATCAGTGATATTGTAGGGGGAAGCTCTGGGGCCAACGTCCTGACTTTC.

The chain is built from TRBV12-1 and TRBJ2-7; TRBD2, the table's D call, was not compared with the DNA. TRBV12-1 is a pseudogene segment. The CDR3 runs 15 residues. This chain's CDR3 is CASSFSSFFGNEQYF. Written as DNA, the CDR3 is TGTGCCAGCAGCTTTAGTTCATTCTTCGGGAACGAGCAGTACTTC.

Notes on this clone: At the DNA level, this CDR3 is encoded by other sequences in the same sample as well. This chain uses TRBV18 with TRBJ1-5, with D tentatively TRBD1 (5 bases). CDR1 KGHSH and CDR2 LQKENI come from the germline V gene. This CDR3 has 13 residues. Trimming pared 6 bases from V and 1 base from J, leaving 7 bases between. The CDR3 region is CASSRDSNQPQHF. CDR3 nucleotide sequence: TGTGCCAGCTCCCGGGACAGCAATCAGCCCCAGCATTTT.

The V and J genes are TRBV28 and TRBJ2-5; TRBD2 aligns across 7 bases. Germline CDR1 and CDR2: MDHEN and SYDVKM. The CDR3 is 15 residues long. V shed 1 base and J 1 base; nucleotides not matched to a gene: 3. CDR3 DNA sequence: TGTGCCAGCAGTTTATCGATAGCGGGCCAAGAGACCCAGTACTTC. This translates into CASSLSIAGQETQYF.

Note on this clone: The same CDR3 can be traced to other DNA sequences in this sample. The chain uses TRBV5-6 and TRBJ2-1; 7 positions match TRBD2. Germline lookup yields CDR1 SGHDT and CDR2 YYEEEE. The V segment lost 2 bases and the J segment 4 bases; nucleotides outside the gene matches: 3. The CDR3 runs to 14 residues. CDR3 loop: CASSLTGGYNEQFF. The CDR3 nucleotides are TGTGCCAGCAGCTTAACGGGGGGTTACAATGAGCAGTTCTTC.

This clone turned up a few times. One end of the junction varies from germline; a read error may be responsible. The chain couples TRBV7-9 to TRBJ2-7, with D unresolved. The CDR3 sequence is 12 residues long. Germline V gene sequence: CDR1 SEHNR, CDR2 FQNEAQ (reference sequence). The CDR3 nucleotides are TGTGCCAGCAGCCCCAACTCCAACGAGCAGTACTTC. It translates to CASSPNSNEQYF.

The J gene is TRBJ2-3, the V gene TRBV10-1, with D tentatively TRBD1 (6 bases). V shed 0 bases and J shed 5 bases, with 18 bases lying between them. This CDR3 is built from 17 residues. The germline gives CDR1 WNHNN, CDR2 SYGVQD (reference sequence). The CDR3 sequence is CASSESPAGESQDTQYF. The CDR3 nucleotides are TGCGCCAGCAGTGAGTCGCCTGCAGGGGAAAGTCAAGATACGCAGTATTTT.

This clone was picked up one time. CDR3 bases: TGTGCCAGCAGTGAGCAAATCGGGGGTGGAAACACTGAAGCTTTCTTT. Its translation: CASSEQIGGGNTEAFF. The gene calls are TRBV2 and TRBJ1-1; a weak D match, TRBD1 (5 bases). Trimming pared 3 bases from V and 2 bases from J, leaving 16 bases between. Germline CDR1 reads SNHLY; CDR2 reads FYNNEI. The CDR3 is made up of 16 amino acids.

This rearrangement joins TRBV7-6 to TRBJ1-6; 7 nucleotides agree with TRBD1. From germline, CDR1 is SGHVS and CDR2 FNYEAQ. The CDR3 runs 15 residues. Unmatched junction bases numbered 10, after V lost 7 bases and J lost 7 bases. CDR3 amino acids: CASKIQTGENSPLHF. DNA of the CDR3: TGTGCCAGCAAAATTCAAACAGGGGAAAATTCACCCCTCCACTTT.

This rearrangement joins TRBV11-2 to TRBJ1-2; perhaps TRBD1 as D (6 bases). Trimming left V 6 bases short and J 8 bases short, with 28 bases between. Germline V CDR1 and CDR2: SGHAT, FQNNGV. The CDR3 consists of 17 residues. CDR3 region: CASSYTGQTQLYAGYTF. The CDR3 region has the DNA TGTGCCAGCAGTTATACTGGACAGACCCAACTTTATGCGGGCTACACCTTC.

The rearrangement uses TRBV29-1 and TRBJ2-7, with a tentative D call TRBD1 (6 bases). The CDR3 is 13 amino acids. Trimming removed 5 bases from V and 0 bases from J, with 11 bases in between. Germline V gene data show CDR1 as SQVTM and CDR2 as ANQGSEA. The CDR3 DNA sequence: TGCAGCGTTACAGGGTTAAGCTCCTACGAGCAGTACTTC. Residues: CSVTGLSSYEQYF.